This TCR beta chain comes out of a study of blood T cell repertoires in COVID-19. Study-level information: COVID-19 samples, acute and convalescent, were from the United States, Italy and Spain. PBMCs, B-cell-depleted T cells, or T cells provided the cDNA or gDNA that made up the material.

Authors' processing steps: Cell counts per sample came from amplifying reference gene primers. Some clones are missing from TCRdb's copy, which holds only in-frame ones; the method was immunoSEQ multiplex PCR. The V and J calls and the clone size are those of that table, but D and trimming were determined from the DNA. Among about 130,000 clones, about 79% were seen once, and the ten largest hold around 37%. V lost 0 bases to trimming and J lost 6 bases; unmatched junction nucleotides: 7. The germline gives CDR1 MGHRA, CDR2 YSYEKL. The CDR3 length is 15 residues. The sequence was collected from a man aged 40-49 years with active or convalescent COVID-19. Material for sequencing was peripheral blood. This chain uses TRBV4-1 with TRBJ1-2; TRBD1 matches 7 bases. CDR3 sequence (DNA): TGCGCCAGCAGCCAAGAGGGACAGATAAGAAATGGCTACACCTTC. Its protein is CASSQEGQIRNGYTF.